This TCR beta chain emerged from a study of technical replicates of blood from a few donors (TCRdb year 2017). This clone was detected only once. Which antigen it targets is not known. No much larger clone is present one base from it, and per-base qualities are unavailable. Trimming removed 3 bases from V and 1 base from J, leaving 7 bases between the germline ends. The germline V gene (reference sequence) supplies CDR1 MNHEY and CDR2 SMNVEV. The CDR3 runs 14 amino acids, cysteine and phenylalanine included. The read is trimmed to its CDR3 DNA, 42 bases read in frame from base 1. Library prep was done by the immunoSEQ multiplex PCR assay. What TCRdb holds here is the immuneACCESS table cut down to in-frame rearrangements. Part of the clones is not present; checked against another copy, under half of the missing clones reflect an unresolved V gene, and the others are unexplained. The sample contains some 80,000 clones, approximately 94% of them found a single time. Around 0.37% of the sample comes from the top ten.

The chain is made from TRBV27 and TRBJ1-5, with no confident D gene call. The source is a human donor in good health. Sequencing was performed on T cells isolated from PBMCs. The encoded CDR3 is CASSFIGSNQPQHF. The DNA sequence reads TGTGCCAGCAGTTTTATTGGCAGCAATCAGCCCCAGCATTTT.